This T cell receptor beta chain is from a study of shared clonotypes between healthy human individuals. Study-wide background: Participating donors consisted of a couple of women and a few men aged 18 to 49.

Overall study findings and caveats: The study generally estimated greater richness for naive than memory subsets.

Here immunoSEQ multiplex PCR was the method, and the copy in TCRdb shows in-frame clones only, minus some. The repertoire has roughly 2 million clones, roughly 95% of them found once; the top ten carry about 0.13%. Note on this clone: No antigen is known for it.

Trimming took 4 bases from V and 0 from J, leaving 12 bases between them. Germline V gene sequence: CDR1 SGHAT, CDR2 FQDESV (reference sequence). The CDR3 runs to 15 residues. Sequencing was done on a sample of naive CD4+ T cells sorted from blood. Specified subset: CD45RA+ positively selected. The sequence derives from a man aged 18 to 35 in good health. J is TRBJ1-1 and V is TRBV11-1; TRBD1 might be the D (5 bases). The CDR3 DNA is TGTGCCAGCAGCTCATTAGGGACGGTGAACACTGAAGCTTTCTTT. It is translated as CASSSLGTVNTEAFF.